The clone carrying this T cell receptor (beta chain) was seen a few times. No antigen is known for it. This record belongs to a study of beta chain features in type 1 diabetes. Background on the study: Over all samples combined, some 99,000,000 sorted cells were examined. Broader study findings: HLA effects on TCRB rearrangement stayed unresolved here.

Staining for CD45RO/CCR7/CD25/CD127/CD95/CD27 allowed sorting of CD4+ naive, central memory, regulatory and stem cell-like memory cells. Sequenced material consisted of expressed TCRB transcripts (all of the isolated RNA was reverse transcribed). Libraries were prepared by immunoSEQ multiplex PCR; TCRdb keeps only in-frame clonotypes and omits some of them. Of some 410,000 clones listed, about 15% are singletons. V was pared by 2 bases and J by 0 bases, with 11 bases between. The length of the CDR3 is 16 residues. CDR1 and CDR2 (germline): SGHAT, FQNNGV. Sample: naive CD4+ T cells from blood. The clonotype comes from a man aged 25 to 40 in good health. This rearrangement joins TRBV11-2 to TRBJ2-4, with a tentative D call TRBD1 (6 bases). DNA of the CDR3: TGTGCCAGCAGCTTATGGGGACAAATAGCCAAAAACATTCAGTACTTC. Encoded protein: CASSLWGQIAKNIQYF.